These T cell receptor beta chains were read from a single sample in a study of molecular identifiers for immune sequencing clone quantification. TCRdb ran MiXCR on the PCR reads and lists one entry per CDR3 protein. The sample has 550,000 to 750,000 distinct CDR3 sequences; 20% are singletons. The sequenced sample consisted of naive CD8+ T cells from blood, with Jurkat cell RNA spiked in. The receptors shown here come from a human donor in good health. Some libraries in this study had Jurkat cell RNA spiked in. Each CDR3 is given with its conserved first and last residue. Each record gives: D gene, clone size, V gene, J gene, CDR3 DNA, CDR3 protein. The D gene is left open where the match is weak. Expanded clones get a size class; other rows say once, few or many, or leave the size out.

TRBD1,few,TRBV6-2/TRBV6-3,TRBJ1-6,TGTGCAACCTTCGACAGGGACGTTAATTCACCCCTCCACTTT,CATFDRDVNSPLHF
-,many,TRBV28,TRBJ2-5,TGTGCCAGCAGGTCCGTCACAGTGAGGACCCAGTACTTC,CASRSVTVRTQYF
-,many,TRBV7-2,TRBJ2-3,TGTGCCAGCAGCCCTGGACACGTTAGCACAGATACGCAGTATTTT,CASSPGHVSTDTQYF
-,many,TRBV20-1,TRBJ2-3,TGCAGTGCCAGACAGGCGCACACAGATACGCAGTATTTT,CSARQAHTDTQYF
-,many,TRBV29-1,TRBJ1-1,TGCAGCGTTGATGGGCAGGGTGAAGCTTTCTTT,CSVDGQGEAFF
-,many,TRBV7-2,TRBJ2-7,TGTGCCAGCAGCCCCGCGGTCCGCTACGAGCAGTACTTC,CASSPAVRYEQYF
TRBD2,once,TRBV6-5,TRBJ2-5,TGTGCCACGGGAGGGACTGAGGAAGAGACCCAGTACTTC,CATGGTEEETQYF
-,many,TRBV27,TRBJ2-7,TGTGCCAGCAGCATAATGGATGCAGGACAGCATTACGAGCAGTACTTC,CASSIMDAGQHYEQYF
-,many,TRBV6-5,TRBJ1-1,TGTGCCAGCAGTTACTCCCTGGGACGGCCCCTGAACACTGAAGCTTTCTTT,CASSYSLGRPLNTEAFF
-,once,TRBV6-6,TRBJ2-3,TGTGCCGGCGGTTACACGAGCACAGATACGCAGTATTTT,CAGGYTSTDTQYF
TRBD1,many,TRBV5-4,TRBJ2-7,TGTGCCAGCAGCCCATACGGACAGGGCAACCGCGAGCAGTACTTC,CASSPYGQGNREQYF
-,-,TRBV6-5,TRBJ2-1,TGTGCCAGCAGTTACTCGAGACACAACGTCGATGAGCAGTTCTTC,CASSYSRHNVDEQFF
TRBD2,-,TRBV13,TRBJ2-2,TGTGCCAGCAGCCCCGGAGCGGGGGGCACTTTTGGGGAGCTGTTTTTT,CASSPGAGGTFGELFF
-,many,TRBV4-3,TRBJ1-4,TGCGCCAGCAGCCAAGATCAAGTGGTTCGAGAAAAACTGTTTTTT,CASSQDQVVREKLFF
-,many,TRBV18,TRBJ1-1,TGTGCCAGCTCATCAATTGGGACTGAAGCTTTCTTT,CASSSIGTEAFF
TRBD1,-,TRBV27,TRBJ2-2,TGTGCCGGCAGTTTATTACCGGGACAGGGGAACACCGGGGAGCTGTTTTTT,CAGSLLPGQGNTGELFF
TRBD2,many,TRBV7-6,TRBJ2-1,TGTGCCAGCAGCTTCGAAGCGGGAGCGACAGACAATGAGCAGTTCTTC,CASSFEAGATDNEQFF
-,many,TRBV4-3,TRBJ2-7,TGCGCCAGCAGCCGCGGACCGAGTTACGAGCAGTACTTC,CASSRGPSYEQYF
-,-,TRBV29-1,TRBJ2-7,TGCAGCGTTGAAAAAGAGGAGAGCTCCTACGAGCAGTACTTC,CSVEKEESSYEQYF
TRBD2,many,TRBV20-1,TRBJ2-5,TGCAGTGCTCTAGGACTAGCGGGAGGCAATGAACAAGAGACCCAGTACTTC,CSALGLAGGNEQETQYF
TRBD2,-,TRBV7-2,TRBJ2-7,TGTGCCAGCAGCTTAGGGGTGCGGGAGGCCTCCTACGAGCAGTACTTC,CASSLGVREASYEQYF
-,many,TRBV28,TRBJ2-7,TGTGCCAGCAGCTTCGGAGACTACGAGCAGTACTTC,CASSFGDYEQYF
TRBD2,many,TRBV20-1,TRBJ2-3,TGCAGTGCTATGACTAGCGGGAGCCCCGCTGGTACGCAGTATTTT,CSAMTSGSPAGTQYF
-,many,TRBV9,TRBJ1-5,TGTGCCAGCAGGATTCTTGACAGCTACAATCAGCCCCAGCATTTT,CASRILDSYNQPQHF
TRBD1,-,TRBV4-2,TRBJ2-2,TGTGCCAGCAACAGGGGTGACACCGGGGAGCTGTTTTTT,CASNRGDTGELFF
-,many,TRBV7-2,TRBJ2-3,TGTGCCAGCAGCTCTCCGGGACTTCACACAGATACGCAGTATTTT,CASSSPGLHTDTQYF
-,-,TRBV6-1,TRBJ2-7,TGTGCCGGCAGTGAAGAGGTGTTAGCGGAAGCCTACGAGCAGTACTTC,CAGSEEVLAEAYEQYF
TRBD2,many,TRBV6-2/TRBV6-3,TRBJ2-3,TGTGCCAGCAGTTACTCCAATCCGCTAGCGGGATCCACAGATACGCAGTATTTT,CASSYSNPLAGSTDTQYF
-,many,TRBV5-1,TRBJ2-5,TGCGCCAGCAGCTTCAGACTAGTTACGGAGACCCAGTACTTC,CASSFRLVTETQYF
-,many,TRBV12-3/TRBV12-4,TRBJ1-5,TGTGCCAGACCACCCGGGGGCTTAGGAGGGCCCCAGCATTTT,CARPPGGLGGPQHF
TRBD2,many,TRBV5-4,TRBJ2-5,TGTGCCAGCAGCTCCGGACTAGACCAAGAGACCCAGTACTTC,CASSSGLDQETQYF
-,many,TRBV6-2/TRBV6-3,TRBJ2-5,TGTGCCAGCAGGTCTAGCGACCCGACCCAGTACTTC,CASRSSDPTQYF